The rows below give T cell receptor beta chains drawn from one sample of a study of blood T cell repertoires in COVID-19. Libraries were prepared by immunoSEQ multiplex PCR; TCRdb keeps only in-frame clonotypes and omits some of them. The table shows about 370,000 clones, with around 89% occurring only once. Input material: peripheral blood. Source of these receptors: a woman aged 25 to 39 with COVID-19, enrolled during active disease. CDR3s include the opening cysteine and the closing phenylalanine or tryptophan. A D gene is named only where the DNA matches it firmly. Clone size appears in some rows only: once, few, many, or a class for an expanded clone.

v_gene: TRBV18; d_gene: .; j_gene: TRBJ1-1; abundance: .; CDR3aa: CASSPRVRGDTEAFF; CDR3nt: TGTGCCAGCTCACCTCGCGTTAGGGGTGACACTGAAGCTTTCTTT
v_gene: TRBV6-4; d_gene: TRBD2; j_gene: TRBJ2-3; abundance: .; CDR3aa: CASSEDGGGTDTQYF; CDR3nt: TGTGCCAGCAGTGAGGACGGGGGGGGCACAGATACGCAGTATTTT
v_gene: TRBV6-5; d_gene: .; j_gene: TRBJ2-3; abundance: .; CDR3aa: CASGWAGDTDTQYF; CDR3nt: TGTGCCAGCGGTTGGGCCGGGGACACAGATACGCAGTATTTT
v_gene: TRBV7-6; d_gene: .; j_gene: TRBJ1-1; abundance: .; CDR3aa: CGERGMGGPNTEAFF; CDR3nt: TGTGGGGAAAGGGGAATGGGGGGACCGAACACTGAAGCTTTCTTT
v_gene: TRBV29-1; d_gene: .; j_gene: TRBJ2-7; abundance: .; CDR3aa: CSVDDINYEQYF; CDR3nt: TGCAGCGTTGACGACATTAACTACGAGCAGTACTTC
v_gene: TRBV19; d_gene: TRBD1; j_gene: TRBJ1-6; abundance: .; CDR3aa: CASSKEGTGGRWGSPLHF; CDR3nt: TGTGCCAGTAGTAAAGAGGGGACAGGGGGCCGGTGGGGATCACCCCTCCACTTT
v_gene: TRBV20-1; d_gene: TRBD2; j_gene: TRBJ2-1; abundance: .; CDR3aa: CSASNGLVAYNEQFF; CDR3nt: TGCAGTGCTAGTAATGGACTAGTCGCCTACAATGAGCAGTTCTTC
v_gene: TRBV4-3; d_gene: .; j_gene: TRBJ2-1; abundance: .; CDR3aa: CASSQDLLNEQFF; CDR3nt: TGCGCCAGCAGCCAAGATCTCCTCAATGAGCAGTTCTTC
v_gene: TRBV5-1; d_gene: .; j_gene: TRBJ2-5; abundance: .; CDR3aa: CASSPRGALQETQYF; CDR3nt: TGCGCCAGCAGCCCACGGGGGGCCCTCCAAGAGACCCAGTACTTC
v_gene: TRBV5-4; d_gene: .; j_gene: TRBJ1-2; abundance: .; CDR3aa: CASSQDPGRDHGYTF; CDR3nt: TGTGCCAGCAGCCAGGACCCAGGGAGGGACCATGGCTACACCTTC
v_gene: TRBV14; d_gene: TRBD2; j_gene: TRBJ2-7; abundance: .; CDR3aa: CASGVAGSYEQYF; CDR3nt: TGTGCCAGCGGGGTAGCGGGCTCCTACGAGCAGTACTTC
v_gene: TRBV2; d_gene: TRBD1; j_gene: TRBJ1-1; abundance: .; CDR3aa: CASRDPGQGGTEAFF; CDR3nt: TGTGCCAGCAGGGATCCGGGACAGGGGGGCACTGAAGCTTTCTTT
v_gene: TRBV3-1/TRBV3-2; d_gene: .; j_gene: TRBJ2-6; abundance: .; CDR3aa: CASSQETATAMGANVLTF; CDR3nt: TGTGCCAGCAGCCAAGAGACAGCTACTGCCATGGGGGCCAACGTCCTGACTTTC
v_gene: TRBV19; d_gene: .; j_gene: TRBJ1-1; abundance: .; CDR3aa: CASGKTSNTEAFF; CDR3nt: TGTGCCTCTGGCAAGACATCCAACACTGAAGCTTTCTTT
v_gene: TRBV5-1; d_gene: TRBD2; j_gene: TRBJ2-5; abundance: .; CDR3aa: CASSLLILAGSSHQETQYF; CDR3nt: TGCGCCAGCAGCTTGTTAATACTAGCGGGGTCTTCACACCAAGAGACCCAGTACTTC
v_gene: TRBV7-9; d_gene: .; j_gene: TRBJ1-5; abundance: .; CDR3aa: CASSLLGGGGAQPQHF; CDR3nt: TGTGCCAGCAGCTTACTTGGGGGGGGCGGGGCTCAGCCCCAGCATTTT
v_gene: TRBV7-2; d_gene: .; j_gene: TRBJ2-5; abundance: .; CDR3aa: CASSLYTAPETQYF; CDR3nt: TGTGCCAGCAGCCTCTATACCGCCCCAGAGACCCAGTACTTC
v_gene: TRBV25-1; d_gene: TRBD2; j_gene: TRBJ2-3; abundance: .; CDR3aa: CASRSREGSTDTQYF; CDR3nt: TGTGCCAGCAGATCAAGGGAGGGAAGCACAGATACGCAGTATTTT
v_gene: TRBV7-2; d_gene: TRBD1; j_gene: TRBJ2-1; abundance: once; CDR3aa: CASPGTGPYNEQFF; CDR3nt: TGTGCCAGTCCCGGGACAGGGCCTTACAATGAGCAGTTCTTC
v_gene: TRBV3-1/TRBV3-2; d_gene: .; j_gene: TRBJ1-1; abundance: .; CDR3aa: CASSQPRGHRNTEAFF; CDR3nt: TGTGCCAGCAGCCAACCCAGGGGACACAGGAACACTGAAGCTTTCTTT
v_gene: TRBV7-6; d_gene: .; j_gene: TRBJ2-5; abundance: once; CDR3aa: CASSPLAQETQYF; CDR3nt: TGTGCCAGCAGCCCTTTAGCGCAAGAGACCCAGTACTTC
v_gene: TRBV10-3; d_gene: .; j_gene: TRBJ1-5; abundance: .; CDR3aa: CAISESEAYNQPQHF; CDR3nt: TGTGCCATCAGTGAGTCGGAGGCGTATAATCAGCCCCAGCATTTT
v_gene: TRBV11-2; d_gene: TRBD1; j_gene: TRBJ1-6; abundance: once; CDR3aa: CASSPGQGWASPLHF; CDR3nt: TGTGCCAGCAGCCCCGGACAGGGATGGGCGTCACCCCTCCACTTT
v_gene: TRBV6-2/TRBV6-3; d_gene: .; j_gene: TRBJ1-2; abundance: .; CDR3aa: CASSAGARANYGYTF; CDR3nt: TGTGCCAGCAGTGCGGGGGCGCGGGCTAACTATGGCTACACCTTC
v_gene: TRBV23-1; d_gene: .; j_gene: TRBJ2-1; abundance: .; CDR3aa: CASSQSGHTISYSEQFF; CDR3nt: TGCGCCAGCAGTCAATCGGGACATACGATCTCGTACAGTGAGCAGTTCTTC
v_gene: TRBV27; d_gene: TRBD1; j_gene: TRBJ2-5; abundance: few; CDR3aa: CASSSLTGFRQETQYF; CDR3nt: TGTGCCAGCAGTTCCTTGACAGGGTTCCGTCAAGAGACCCAGTACTTC
v_gene: TRBV3-1/TRBV3-2; d_gene: .; j_gene: TRBJ2-3; abundance: .; CDR3aa: CASSHRGGGTRGTDTQYF; CDR3nt: TGTGCCAGCAGCCACAGAGGGGGCGGGACTAGAGGCACAGATACGCAGTATTTT